This T cell receptor beta chain derives from a study of control samples from healthy donors and cancer patients. CDR1 and CDR2 from the germline V gene are MGHDK and SYGVNS. CDR3 size: 16 residues. J lost 2 bases, V lost 6 bases, and 5 bases had no gene match. Profiling relied on immunoSEQ multiplex PCR, and the TCRdb table lists in-frame clones only, not all of them. This sample has almost 85,000 clones; roughly 84% occur once, and the top ten carry roughly 11%. The chain carries TRBV25-1 and TRBJ2-2; TRBD2 matches 11 bases. Sequencing was carried out using PBMCs. The sequence derives from a man aged 55-75 years with head and neck cancer. The CDR3 is CASRLAGGGNTGELFF. The CDR3 region has the DNA TGTGCCAGCAGGCTAGCGGGAGGAGGAAACACCGGGGAGCTGTTTTTT.